Following are 26 T cell receptor beta chains from one sample sequenced in a study of T cell repertoires in cytomegalovirus infection. These receptors' antigens are unknown. TCRdb analysed the reads with MiXCR anew, one entry per CDR3 protein. The sample has roughly 500,000 distinct CDR3 sequences, roughly a third seen once. This material consisted of cultured PBMCs, taken from culture after CMV antigen stimulation. The receptors originated from a human donor in good health (CMV status not recorded). Some clones in this sample may be carry-over from other donors' samples.

This clonotype was picked up many times. The chain employs TRBV9 and TRBJ2-4; 7 positions agree with TRBD1. Trimming at V came to 5 bases and at J to 9 bases, leaving 14 bases not matched to a gene. The CDR3 has 15 residues. CDR1 and CDR2 (germline): SGDLS, YYNGEE. This CDR3 is CASSSVTGQMAIQYF. The CDR3, as DNA: TGTGCCAGCAGTAGCGTAACGGGACAGATGGCCATTCAGTACTTC.

The chain employs TRBV7-2 and TRBJ2-1; 11 bases line up with TRBD2. This CDR3 is 15 amino acids long. Trimming removed 5 bases from V and 5 bases from J; junction bases left unmatched: 5. CDR1 SGHTA and CDR2 FQGNSA come from the germline V gene. The CDR3 region is CASSATSGRNNEQFF. The CDR3, as DNA: TGTGCCAGCAGCGCAACTAGCGGGAGAAACAATGAGCAGTTCTTC.

The chain uses TRBV15 and TRBJ1-5; unclear D gene. The V end lost 4 bases, the J end lost 3 bases, and 10 bases lay between the germline ends. The length of the CDR3 is 14 residues. Germline CDR1 is LNHNV and CDR2 is YYDKDF (reference sequence). This CDR3 reads CATSTTGINQPQHF. The CDR3 coding sequence is TGTGCCACCAGCACGACGGGCATCAATCAGCCCCAGCATTTT.

This clonotype has more than one count but fewer than ten. The rearrangement joins TRBV7-6 to TRBJ2-3; tentatively, D is TRBD1 (5 bases). The CDR3 has 15 amino acids. V was pared by 2 bases and J by 2 bases, with 11 bases between. Germline CDR1 reads SGHVS; CDR2 reads FNYEAQ. Here the CDR3 reads CASSLTQAITDTQYF. The DNA of the CDR3 is TGTGCCAGCAGCTTAACACAGGCCATCACAGATACGCAGTATTTT.

J is TRBJ1-1 and V is TRBV7-9; 9 nucleotides line up with TRBD1. The CDR3 sequence is 17 residues long. The germline gives CDR1 SEHNR, CDR2 FQNEAQ (reference sequence). With V trimmed by 2 bases and J by 0 bases, 7 bases remained unmatched. The CDR3 DNA is TGTGCCAGCAGCTTAATGTTTGGGACAGGGTTGAACACTGAAGCTTTCTTT. This gives the protein CASSLMFGTGLNTEAFF.

This rearrangement joins TRBV12-3 or TRBV12-4 to TRBJ1-5; D perhaps matches TRBD1 (5 bases). The CDR3 consists of 14 residues. Trimming pared 7 bases from V and 3 bases from J, leaving 13 bases between. The CDR3 region is CASISSGVNQPQHF. CDR3 DNA: TGTGCCAGCATCTCCTCGGGGGTCAATCAGCCCCAGCATTTT.

The V call is TRBV19, the J call TRBJ2-1; D is unclear. This CDR3 has 15 residues. CDR1 and CDR2 (germline): LNHDA, SQIVND (reference sequence). The V end lost 3 bases, the J end lost 6 bases, and 15 bases lay between the germline ends. CDR3 coding DNA: TGTGCCAGTAGTATGGGTCTCGATGTCAGCAATGAGCAGTTCTTC. Translating it yields CASSMGLDVSNEQFF.

This clonotype occurred once. CDR3 region: CASTKLETYEQYF. CDR3 nucleotide sequence: TGTGCCAGCACCAAACTAGAAACCTACGAGCAGTACTTC. This chain joins TRBV6-6 and TRBJ2-7; a weak D match, TRBD2 (5 bases). From germline, CDR1 is MNHNY and CDR2 SVGAGI (reference sequence). V was shortened by 7 bases and J by 2 bases, with 12 bases between the two germline ends. This CDR3 spans 13 amino acids.

This sequence joins TRBV5-1 and TRBJ1-6; TRBD1 agrees at 8 bases. The V and J ends lost 2 bases and 8 bases, in that order; junction bases with no gene match: 6. Germline V gene data show CDR1 as SGHRS and CDR2 as YFSETQ. CDR3 length: 15 amino acids. CDR3 in amino acids: CASSFSGTGDSPLHF. CDR3 bases: TGCGCCAGCAGCTTTTCCGGGACAGGAGATTCACCCCTCCACTTT.

This clonotype was seen repeatedly, ten times or more. The chain joins TRBV20-1 to TRBJ2-1; D not certain. Germline V gives CDR1 DFQATT, CDR2 SNEGSKA (reference sequence). Trimming left V 3 bases short and J 0 bases short, with 12 bases between. The CDR3 extends over 15 amino acids. The CDR3 sequence is CSARVVPSSYNEQFF. The CDR3 DNA is TGCAGTGCTAGGGTTGTCCCTAGCTCCTACAATGAGCAGTTCTTC.

This clonotype was seen a few times. The genes are TRBV19 and TRBJ2-1; tentatively, D is TRBD1 (6 bases). This CDR3 has 14 residues. V was cut by 4 bases and J by 3 bases, with 10 bases left in between. Looked up from germline, CDR1 is LNHDA and CDR2 is SQIVND (reference sequence). CDR3 nucleotide sequence: TGTGCCAGTAGTAAGGGGGTTGTCTACAATGAGCAGTTCTTC. Residues: CASSKGVVYNEQFF.

At least ten counts were recorded for this clonotype. The chain links TRBV19 to TRBJ1-4; D unresolved. Trimming stripped 3 bases from V and 0 bases from J, with 8 bases between. This CDR3 region has 15 residues. The germline V gene has CDR1 LNHDA and CDR2 SQIVND (reference sequence). As DNA, the CDR3 is TGTGCCAGTAGTATCGCCTCTACAACTAATGAAAAACTGTTTTTT. Protein: CASSIASTTNEKLFF.

This clonotype was observed a few times. The genes are TRBV12-3 or TRBV12-4 and TRBJ1-6, with D uncertain. The CDR3 has 13 amino acids. Trimming removed 8 bases from V and 7 bases from J, with 12 bases in between. CDR3 sequence (DNA): TGTGCCAGCTCCGTCAGAAGGAATTCACCCCTCCACTTT. Translation gives CASSVRRNSPLHF.

The genes are TRBV6-1 and TRBJ1-1; the match to TRBD1 covers 7 bases. V was clipped by 5 bases and J by 0 bases; unmatched bases: 9. This CDR3 is 16 amino acids long. Looked up from germline, CDR1 is MNHNS and CDR2 is SASEGT. The CDR3 DNA follows: TGTGCCAGCAGTTCCGGGACAGTAAGGATGAACACTGAAGCTTTCTTT. This sequence encodes CASSSGTVRMNTEAFF.

This clonotype was seen a handful of times. The CDR3 is CASSPADGTGGSYTQYF. For the CDR3, the DNA is TGCGCCAGCAGCCCCGCGGACGGGACAGGGGGCAGTTATACGCAGTATTTT. The rearrangement joins TRBV4-3 to TRBJ2-3, with 12 bases matching TRBD1. The CDR3 length is 17 residues. With 4 bases clipped from V and 7 bases from J, the junction kept 12 bases outside the gene matches. Germline-derived CDR1 and CDR2 are LGHNA and YSLEER.

Ten or more counts support this clonotype. CDR3 in DNA: TGTGCCAGCAGTTATGGGAGCACCTACGAGCAGTACTTC. Its translation is CASSYGSTYEQYF. V is TRBV6-2 or TRBV6-3 and J is TRBJ2-7; a possible D gene is TRBD2 (5 bases). Germline lookup yields CDR1 MNHEY and CDR2 SVGEGT. The V gene lost 3 bases and the J gene lost 2 bases, with 8 bases spanning the gap. This CDR3 has 13 residues.

The rearrangement uses TRBV27 and TRBJ2-1, with 11 bases matching TRBD2. Germline CDR1 and CDR2: MNHEY and SMNVEV (reference sequence). The CDR3 extends over 16 amino acids. V dropped 2 bases and J dropped 7; count of bases not matched to a gene: 7. The CDR3 DNA is TGTGCCAGCAGTTTACTAGCGGGAGGTCTATGGAATGAGCAGTTCTTC. Translated, it gives CASSLLAGGLWNEQFF.

This chain connects TRBV4-1 to TRBJ1-1; D unresolved. Germline V gene sequence: CDR1 MGHRA, CDR2 YSYEKL. The CDR3 consists of 13 residues. V was clipped by 4 bases and J by 6 bases, with 12 bases between them. In DNA form, the CDR3 reads TGCGCCAGCAGCCTCCGGTTCGGCGCTGAAGCTTTCTTT. Amino acid sequence: CASSLRFGAEAFF.

This clonotype occurred many times. This chain links TRBV19 with TRBJ1-2; D not certain. Germline V gene lookup returns CDR1 LNHDA and CDR2 SQIVND (reference sequence). The V end was cut by 5 bases, the J end by 4 bases, with 8 bases between. The CDR3 extends over 12 amino acids. CDR3 nucleotides: TGTGCCAGTAGTTTTTTGGGCTATGGCTACACCTTC. Translated, it gives CASSFLGYGYTF.

The V call is TRBV4-1, the J call TRBJ2-1; D unclear. With 2 bases removed from V and 6 bases from J, the gap between germline ends came to 17 bases. Germline-derived CDR1 and CDR2 are MGHRA and YSYEKL. The CDR3 loop spans 16 amino acids. The CDR3, as DNA: TGCGCCAGCAGCCAACCTAGTGGACCGACCATCAATGAGCAGTTCTTC. This sequence encodes CASSQPSGPTINEQFF.

This clonotype showed up just a few times. The CDR3 is CASSLAEGESTDTQYF. CDR3 nucleotides: TGTGCCAGCAGCTTAGCGGAGGGGGAGAGCACAGATACGCAGTATTTT. This chain connects TRBV7-8 to TRBJ2-3, with D possibly called TRBD1 or TRBD2 (6 bases each). V lost 0 bases and J lost 0, with 10 bases in between. CDR1 and CDR2 from the germline V gene are SGHVS and FQNEAQ. The length of the CDR3 is 16 residues.

At least ten counts were recorded for this clonotype. One end of the junction fails to match germline, which may point to a read error. The chain has TRBV7-2 and TRBJ2-5; D is undetermined. The CDR3 contains 14 residues. CDR1 and CDR2 (germline): SGHTA, FQGNSA. For the CDR3, the DNA is TGTGCCAGCAGCCCCCCCGGACGCCAAGGGACCCAGTACTTC. Amino acids: CASSPPGRQGTQYF.

This clonotype was detected a few times. This rearrangement joins TRBV7-2 to TRBJ2-7, with D possibly being TRBD1 or TRBD2 (6 bases each). The ends were cut back, 2 bases at V and 1 base at J, with 12 bases in the middle. Germline-derived CDR1 and CDR2 are SGHTA and FQGNSA. This CDR3 comprises 15 residues. The CDR3 is CASSLLGGTSYEQYF. In nucleotides, the CDR3 is TGTGCCAGCAGCTTATTGGGCGGGACATCCTACGAGCAGTACTTC.

J is TRBJ2-1 and V is TRBV19; the D gene is possibly TRBD1 (6 bases). The germline gives CDR1 LNHDA, CDR2 SQIVND (reference sequence). This CDR3 has 13 amino acids. The V end lost 5 bases, the J end lost 4 bases, and 9 bases lay between the germline ends. CDR3 region: CASSWGLYNEQFF. Here the CDR3 DNA reads TGTGCCAGTAGTTGGGGGCTATACAATGAGCAGTTCTTC.

This clonotype came up a few times. V is TRBV6-6 and J is TRBJ1-6; tentative D call: TRBD1 (5 bases). CDR1 MNHNY and CDR2 SVGAGI come from the germline V gene (reference sequence). V lost 5 bases to trimming and J lost 9 bases, with 11 bases between them. This CDR3 has 13 amino acids. CDR3 DNA sequence: TGTGCCAGCAGTAACGGGGGGACTTCACCCCTCCACTTT. Its protein is CASSNGGTSPLHF.

The chain is built from TRBV27 and TRBJ2-7, with 13 bases identical to TRBD2. The CDR3 is made up of 15 amino acids. The V and J ends lost 6 bases and 5 bases, in that order; junction bases with no gene match: 7. Per the germline V gene, CDR1 is MNHEY and CDR2 is SMNVEV (reference sequence). The chain's CDR3 is CASSGLAGAHHEQYF. The CDR3 DNA follows: TGTGCCAGCAGCGGACTAGCGGGAGCCCACCACGAGCAGTACTTC.